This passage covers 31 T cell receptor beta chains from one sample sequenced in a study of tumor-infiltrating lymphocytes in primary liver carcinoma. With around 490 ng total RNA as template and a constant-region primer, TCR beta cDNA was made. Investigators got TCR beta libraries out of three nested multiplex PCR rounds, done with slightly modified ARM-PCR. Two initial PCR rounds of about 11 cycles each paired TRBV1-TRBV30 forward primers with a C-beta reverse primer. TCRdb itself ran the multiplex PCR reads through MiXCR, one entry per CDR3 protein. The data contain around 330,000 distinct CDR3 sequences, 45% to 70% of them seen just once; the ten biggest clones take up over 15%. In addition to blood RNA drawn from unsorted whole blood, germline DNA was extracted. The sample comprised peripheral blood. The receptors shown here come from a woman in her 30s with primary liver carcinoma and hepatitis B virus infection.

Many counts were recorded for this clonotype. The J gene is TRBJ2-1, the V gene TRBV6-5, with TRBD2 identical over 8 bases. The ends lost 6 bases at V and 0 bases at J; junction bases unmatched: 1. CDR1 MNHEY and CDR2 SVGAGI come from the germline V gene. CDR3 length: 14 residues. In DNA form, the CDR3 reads TGTGCCAGCAGGAGCGGGAGCTCCTACAATGAGCAGTTCTTC. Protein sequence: CASRSGSSYNEQFF.

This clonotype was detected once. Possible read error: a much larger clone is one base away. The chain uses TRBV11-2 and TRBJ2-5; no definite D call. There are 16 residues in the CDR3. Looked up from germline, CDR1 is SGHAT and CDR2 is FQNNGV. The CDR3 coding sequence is TGTGCCGGCAGCTATACTGGCGGCAGACTCCAAGAGACCCAGTACTTC. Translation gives CAGSYTGGRLQETQYF.

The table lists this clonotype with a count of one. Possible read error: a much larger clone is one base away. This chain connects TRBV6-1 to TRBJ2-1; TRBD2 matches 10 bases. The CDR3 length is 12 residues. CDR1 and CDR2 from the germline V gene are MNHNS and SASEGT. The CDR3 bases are TGTGCCAGCCTAGCGGGAGACTATGAGCAGTCCTTC. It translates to CASLAGDYEQSF.

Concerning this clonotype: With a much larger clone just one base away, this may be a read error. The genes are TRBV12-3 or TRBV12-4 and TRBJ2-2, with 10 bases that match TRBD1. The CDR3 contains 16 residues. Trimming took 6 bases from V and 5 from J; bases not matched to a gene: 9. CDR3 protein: CASRQEDRGRTGELFF. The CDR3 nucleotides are TGTGCCAGCAGACAAGAGGACAGGGGGAGGACCGGGGAGCTGTTTTTT.

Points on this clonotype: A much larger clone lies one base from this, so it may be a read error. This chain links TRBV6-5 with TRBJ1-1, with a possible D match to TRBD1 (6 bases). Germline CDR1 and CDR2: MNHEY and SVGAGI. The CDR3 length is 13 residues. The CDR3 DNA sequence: TGTGCCAGCAGTCAAAACAGGGTCACTGAAGCTTCCTTT. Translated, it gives CASSQNRVTEASF.

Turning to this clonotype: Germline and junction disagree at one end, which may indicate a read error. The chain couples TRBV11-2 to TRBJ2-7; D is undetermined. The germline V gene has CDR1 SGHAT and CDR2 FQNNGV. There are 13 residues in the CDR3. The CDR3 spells CASSPPSGSEQYF. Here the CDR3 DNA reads TGCGCCAGCAGCCCCCCTTCGGGCTCCGAGCAGTACTTC.

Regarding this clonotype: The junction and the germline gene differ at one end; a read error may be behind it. This CDR3 is CASGPGDTGEPFF. The CDR3 DNA sequence: TGCGCCAGCGGTCCAGGGGACACCGGGGAGCCGTTTTTT. This sequence joins TRBV4-1 and TRBJ2-2, with D perhaps matching TRBD1 (6 bases). The CDR3 has 13 residues. Looked up from germline, CDR1 is MGHRA and CDR2 is YSYEKL.

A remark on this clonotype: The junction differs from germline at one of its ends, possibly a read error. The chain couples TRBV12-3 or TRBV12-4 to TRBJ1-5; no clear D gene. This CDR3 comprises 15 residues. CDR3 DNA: TGTGCCAGCTGTTTCGCCGGTGGTGGCAATCAGCCCCAGCATTTT. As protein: CASCFAGGGNQPQHF.

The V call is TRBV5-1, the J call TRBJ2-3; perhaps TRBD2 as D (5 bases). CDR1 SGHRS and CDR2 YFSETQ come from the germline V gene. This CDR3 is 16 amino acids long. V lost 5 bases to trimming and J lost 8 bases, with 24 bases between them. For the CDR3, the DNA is TGCGCCAGCAGGACCCCAGGACTCGGTCAGGCAGGTACGCAGTATTTT. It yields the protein CASRTPGLGQAGTQYF.

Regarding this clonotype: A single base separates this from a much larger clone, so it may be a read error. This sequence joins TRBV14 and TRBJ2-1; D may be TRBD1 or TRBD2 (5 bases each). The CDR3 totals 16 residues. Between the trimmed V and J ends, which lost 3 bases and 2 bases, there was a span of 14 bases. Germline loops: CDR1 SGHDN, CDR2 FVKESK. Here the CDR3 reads CASSHHAGSPYNEQFF. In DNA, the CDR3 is TGTGCCAGCAGCCACCACGCAGGGAGCCCCTACAATGAGCAGTTCTTC. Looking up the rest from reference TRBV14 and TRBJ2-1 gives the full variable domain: EAGVTQFPSHSVIEKGQTVTLRCDPISGHDNLYWYRRVMGKEIKFLLHFVKESKQDESGMPNNRFLAERTGGTYSTLKVQPAELEDSGVYFCASSHHAGSPYNEQFFGPGTRLTVL.

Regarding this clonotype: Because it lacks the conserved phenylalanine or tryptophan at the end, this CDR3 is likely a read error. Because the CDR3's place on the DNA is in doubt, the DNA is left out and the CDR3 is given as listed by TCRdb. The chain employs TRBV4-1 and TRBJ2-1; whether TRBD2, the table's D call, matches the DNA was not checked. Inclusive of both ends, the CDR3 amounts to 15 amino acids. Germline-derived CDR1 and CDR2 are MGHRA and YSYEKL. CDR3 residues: CASSRELAGDLSRFL.

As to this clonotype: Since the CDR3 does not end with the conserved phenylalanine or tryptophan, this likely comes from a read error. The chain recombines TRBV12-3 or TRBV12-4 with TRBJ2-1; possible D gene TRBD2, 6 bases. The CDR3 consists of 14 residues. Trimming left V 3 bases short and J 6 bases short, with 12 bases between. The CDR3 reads CASSLELGGNEQFI. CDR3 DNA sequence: TGTGCCAGCAGTTTGGAGCTGGGAGGCAATGAGCAGTTCATC.

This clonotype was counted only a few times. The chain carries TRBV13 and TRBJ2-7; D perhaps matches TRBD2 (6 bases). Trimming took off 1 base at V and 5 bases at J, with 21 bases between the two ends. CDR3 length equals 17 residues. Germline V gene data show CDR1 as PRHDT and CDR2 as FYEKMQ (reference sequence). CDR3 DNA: TGTGCCAGCAGCTTAGCCCAAGCAGCTGCGGGGAGGCACGAGCAGTACTTC. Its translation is CASSLAQAAAGRHEQYF.

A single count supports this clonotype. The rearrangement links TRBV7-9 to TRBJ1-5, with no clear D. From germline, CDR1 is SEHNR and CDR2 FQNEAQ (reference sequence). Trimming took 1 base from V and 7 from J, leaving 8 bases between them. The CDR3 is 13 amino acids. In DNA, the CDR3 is TGTGCCAGCAGCTTAGGGACGGGGCAGCCCCAGCATTTT. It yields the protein CASSLGTGQPQHF.

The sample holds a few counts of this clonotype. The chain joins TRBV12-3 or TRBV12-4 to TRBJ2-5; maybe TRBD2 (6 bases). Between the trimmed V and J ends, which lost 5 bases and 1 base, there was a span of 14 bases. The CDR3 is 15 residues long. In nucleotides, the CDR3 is TGTGCCAGCAGTGGCCGGGAGTCGAGCCAAGAGACCCAGTACTTC. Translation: CASSGRESSQETQYF.

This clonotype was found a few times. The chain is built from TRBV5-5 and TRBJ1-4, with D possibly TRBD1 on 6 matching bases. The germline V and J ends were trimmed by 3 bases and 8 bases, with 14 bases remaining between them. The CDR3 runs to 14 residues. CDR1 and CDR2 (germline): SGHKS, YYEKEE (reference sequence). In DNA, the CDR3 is TGTGCCAGCAGCTGGGGGGGACACCAAGAAAAACTGTTTTTT. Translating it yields CASSWGGHQEKLFF.

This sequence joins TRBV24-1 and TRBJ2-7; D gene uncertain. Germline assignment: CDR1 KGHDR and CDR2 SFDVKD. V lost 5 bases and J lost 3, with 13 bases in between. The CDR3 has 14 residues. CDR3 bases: TGTGCCACCAGTGGTGGGGATGGGAACTACGAGCAGTACTTC. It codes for CATSGGDGNYEQYF.

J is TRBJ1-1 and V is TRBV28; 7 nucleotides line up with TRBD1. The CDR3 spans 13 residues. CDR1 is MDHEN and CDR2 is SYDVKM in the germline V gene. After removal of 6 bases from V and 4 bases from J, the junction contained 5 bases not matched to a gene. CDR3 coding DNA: TGTGCCAGCAGCCCCACAGGGGTCACTGAAGCTTTCTTT. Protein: CASSPTGVTEAFF.

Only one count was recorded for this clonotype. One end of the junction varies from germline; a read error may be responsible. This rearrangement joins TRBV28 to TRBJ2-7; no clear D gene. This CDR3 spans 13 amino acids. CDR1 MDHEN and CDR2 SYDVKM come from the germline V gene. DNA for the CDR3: TGTGTCAGCAGCGAACGGCTCTCCTACGAGCAGTACTTC. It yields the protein CVSSERLSYEQYF.

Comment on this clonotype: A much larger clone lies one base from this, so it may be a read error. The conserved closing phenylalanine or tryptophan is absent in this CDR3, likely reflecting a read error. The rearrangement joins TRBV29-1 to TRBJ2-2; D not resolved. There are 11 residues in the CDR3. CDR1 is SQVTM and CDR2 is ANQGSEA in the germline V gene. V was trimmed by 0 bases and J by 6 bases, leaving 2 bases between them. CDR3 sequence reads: CSVEDSGELFS. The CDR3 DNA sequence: TGCAGCGTTGAAGATTCCGGGGAGCTGTTTTCT.

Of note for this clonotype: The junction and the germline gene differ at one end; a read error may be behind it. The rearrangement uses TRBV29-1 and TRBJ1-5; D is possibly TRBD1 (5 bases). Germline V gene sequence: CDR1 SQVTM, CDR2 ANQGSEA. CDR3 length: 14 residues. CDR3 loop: CSVKVAGPGEPQHF. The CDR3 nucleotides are TGCAGCGTTAAAGTCGCTGGTCCGGGGGAGCCACAGCATTTT.

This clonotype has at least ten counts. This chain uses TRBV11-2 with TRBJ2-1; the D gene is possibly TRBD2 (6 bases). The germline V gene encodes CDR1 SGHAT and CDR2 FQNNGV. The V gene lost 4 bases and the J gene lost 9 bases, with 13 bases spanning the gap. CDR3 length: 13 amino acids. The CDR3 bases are TGTGCCAGCAGCTCGGGACTTCGTTTTGAGCAGTTCTTC. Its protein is CASSSGLRFEQFF.

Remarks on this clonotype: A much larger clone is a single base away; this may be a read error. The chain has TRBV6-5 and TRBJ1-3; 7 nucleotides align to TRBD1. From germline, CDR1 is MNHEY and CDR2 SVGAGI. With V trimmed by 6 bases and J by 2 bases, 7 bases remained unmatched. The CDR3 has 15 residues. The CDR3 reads CASSRQGNPGNTIYF. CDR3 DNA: TGTGCCAGCAGCCGACAGGGAAACCCTGGAAACACCATATATTTT.

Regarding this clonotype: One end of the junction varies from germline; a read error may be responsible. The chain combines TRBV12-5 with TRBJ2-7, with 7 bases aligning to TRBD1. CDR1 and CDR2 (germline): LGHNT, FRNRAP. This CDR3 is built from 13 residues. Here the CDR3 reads CASGLKGARETNF. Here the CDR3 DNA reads TGTGCTAGTGGTTTGAAGGGGGCCAGGGAAACGAACTTC.

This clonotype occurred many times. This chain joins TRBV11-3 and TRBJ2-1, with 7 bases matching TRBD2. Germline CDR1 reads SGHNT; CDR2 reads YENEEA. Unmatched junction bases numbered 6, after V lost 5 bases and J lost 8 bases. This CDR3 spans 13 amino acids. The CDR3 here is CASSPPSGDEQFF. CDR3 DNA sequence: TGTGCCAGCAGCCCCCCAAGCGGGGATGAGCAGTTCTTC.

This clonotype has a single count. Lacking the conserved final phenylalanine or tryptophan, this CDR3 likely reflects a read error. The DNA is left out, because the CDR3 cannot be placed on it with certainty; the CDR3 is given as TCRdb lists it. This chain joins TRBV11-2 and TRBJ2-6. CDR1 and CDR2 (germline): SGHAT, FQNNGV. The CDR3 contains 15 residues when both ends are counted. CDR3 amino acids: CASTKTGSGANVPTS.

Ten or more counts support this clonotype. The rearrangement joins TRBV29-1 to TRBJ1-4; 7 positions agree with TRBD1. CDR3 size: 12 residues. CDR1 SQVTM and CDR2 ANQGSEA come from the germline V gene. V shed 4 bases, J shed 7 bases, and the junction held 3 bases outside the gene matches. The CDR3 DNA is TGCAGCGTTGGTGGGGACAGTGAAAAACTGTTTTTT. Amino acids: CSVGGDSEKLFF.

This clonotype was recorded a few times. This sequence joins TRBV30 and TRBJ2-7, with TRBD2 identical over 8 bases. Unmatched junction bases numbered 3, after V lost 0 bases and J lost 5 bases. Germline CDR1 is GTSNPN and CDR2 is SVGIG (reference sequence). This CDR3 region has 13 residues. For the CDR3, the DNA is TGTGCCTGGAGTGTTAATAGCGGGGACGAGCAGTACTTC. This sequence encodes CAWSVNSGDEQYF.

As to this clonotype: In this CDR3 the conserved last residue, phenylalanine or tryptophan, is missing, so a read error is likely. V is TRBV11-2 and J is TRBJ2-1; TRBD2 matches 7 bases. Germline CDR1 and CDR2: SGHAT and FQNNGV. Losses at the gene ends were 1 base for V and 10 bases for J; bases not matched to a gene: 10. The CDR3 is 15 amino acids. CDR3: CASSLAPRLAVEQFS. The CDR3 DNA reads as TGTGCCAGCAGCTTAGCGCCTAGACTAGCCGTCGAGCAGTTCTCC.

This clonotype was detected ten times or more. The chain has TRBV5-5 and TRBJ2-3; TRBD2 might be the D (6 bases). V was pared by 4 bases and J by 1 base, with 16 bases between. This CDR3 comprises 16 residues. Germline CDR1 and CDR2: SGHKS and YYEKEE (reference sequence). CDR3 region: CASSLFEGGGTDTQYF. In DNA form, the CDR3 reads TGTGCCAGCAGCCTGTTCGAAGGAGGGGGCACAGATACGCAGTATTTT.

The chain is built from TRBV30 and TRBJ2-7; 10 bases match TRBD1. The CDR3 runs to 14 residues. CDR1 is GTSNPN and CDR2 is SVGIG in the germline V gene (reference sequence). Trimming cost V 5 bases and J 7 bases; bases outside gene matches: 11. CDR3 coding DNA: TGTGCCTGGGCTCGGAGACAGGGGGCAGGGGAGCAGTACTTC. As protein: CAWARRQGAGEQYF.